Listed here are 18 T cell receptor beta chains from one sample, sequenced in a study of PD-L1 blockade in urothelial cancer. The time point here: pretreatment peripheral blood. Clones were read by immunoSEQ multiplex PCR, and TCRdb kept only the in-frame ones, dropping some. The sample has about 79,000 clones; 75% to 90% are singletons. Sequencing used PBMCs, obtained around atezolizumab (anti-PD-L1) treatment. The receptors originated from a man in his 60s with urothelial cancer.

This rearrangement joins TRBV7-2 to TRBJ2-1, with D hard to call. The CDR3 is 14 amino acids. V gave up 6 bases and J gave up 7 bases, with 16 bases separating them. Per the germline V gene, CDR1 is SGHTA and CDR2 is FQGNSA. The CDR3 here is CASSLASPSNEQFF. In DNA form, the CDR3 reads TGTGCCAGCAGTTTGGCTTCTCCCTCTAATGAGCAGTTCTTC.

The CDR3 nucleotides read TGCGCCAGCAGCCAAGAGGCTCCTCAGGATACGCAGTATTTT. Residues: CASSQEAPQDTQYF. The chain has TRBV4-1 and TRBJ2-3; D not resolved. The V end was cut by 0 bases, the J end by 6 bases, with 10 bases between. This CDR3 contains 14 residues. In germline, CDR1 is MGHRA, CDR2 YSYEKL.

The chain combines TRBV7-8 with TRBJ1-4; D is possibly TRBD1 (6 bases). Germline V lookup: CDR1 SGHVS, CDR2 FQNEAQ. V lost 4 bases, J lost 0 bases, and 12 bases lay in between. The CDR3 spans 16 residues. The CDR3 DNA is TGTGCCAGCAGCTCCTACTCAGGGGCAACTAATGAAAAACTGTTTTTT. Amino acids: CASSSYSGATNEKLFF. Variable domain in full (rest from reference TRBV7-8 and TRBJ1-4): GAGVSQSPRYKVAKRGQDVALRCDPISGHVSLFWYQQALGQGPEFLTYFQNEAQLDKSGLPSDRFFAERPEGSVSTLKIQRTQQEDSAVYLCASSSYSGATNEKLFFGSGTQLSVL.

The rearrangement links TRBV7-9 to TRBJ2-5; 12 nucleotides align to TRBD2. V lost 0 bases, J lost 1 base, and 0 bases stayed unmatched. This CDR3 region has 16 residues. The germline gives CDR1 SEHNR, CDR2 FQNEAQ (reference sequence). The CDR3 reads CASSLALAGGQETQYF. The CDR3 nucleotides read TGTGCCAGCAGCTTAGCACTAGCGGGGGGCCAAGAGACCCAGTACTTC.

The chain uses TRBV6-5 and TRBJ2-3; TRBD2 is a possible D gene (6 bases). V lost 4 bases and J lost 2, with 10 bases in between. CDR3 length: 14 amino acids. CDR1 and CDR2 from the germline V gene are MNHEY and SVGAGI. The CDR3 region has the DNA TGTGCCAGCAGTTTGCGGGGAATCACAGATACGCAGTATTTT. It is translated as CASSLRGITDTQYF.

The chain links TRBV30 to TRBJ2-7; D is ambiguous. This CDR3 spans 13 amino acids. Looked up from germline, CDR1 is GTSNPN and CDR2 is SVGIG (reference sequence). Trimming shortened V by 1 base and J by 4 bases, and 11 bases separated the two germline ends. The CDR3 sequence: CAWSGARPYEQYF. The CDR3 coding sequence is TGTGCCTGGAGTGGGGCACGACCTTACGAGCAGTACTTC.

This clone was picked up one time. The CDR3 spells CASSLTGTRPDTQYF. CDR3 DNA: TGTGCCAGCAGCTTAACCGGGACTAGACCAGATACGCAGTATTTT. The chain joins TRBV7-2 to TRBJ2-3; the match to TRBD2 covers 8 bases. There are 15 residues in the CDR3. Germline V gene sequence: CDR1 SGHTA, CDR2 FQGNSA. V shed 2 bases and J 4 bases; nucleotides not matched to a gene: 5.

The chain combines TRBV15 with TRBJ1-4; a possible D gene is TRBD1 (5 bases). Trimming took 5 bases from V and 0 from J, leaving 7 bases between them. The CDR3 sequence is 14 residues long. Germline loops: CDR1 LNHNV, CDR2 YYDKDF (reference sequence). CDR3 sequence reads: CATSDRTTNEKLFF. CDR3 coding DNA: TGTGCCACCAGCGACAGAACAACTAATGAAAAACTGTTTTTT.

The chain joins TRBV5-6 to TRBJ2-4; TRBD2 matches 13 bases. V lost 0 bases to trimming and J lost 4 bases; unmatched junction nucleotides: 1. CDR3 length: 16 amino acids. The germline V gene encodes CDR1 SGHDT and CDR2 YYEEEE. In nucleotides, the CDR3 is TGTGCCAGCAGCTTGGTGACTAGCGGGGGGAAAAACATTCAGTACTTC. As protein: CASSLVTSGGKNIQYF.

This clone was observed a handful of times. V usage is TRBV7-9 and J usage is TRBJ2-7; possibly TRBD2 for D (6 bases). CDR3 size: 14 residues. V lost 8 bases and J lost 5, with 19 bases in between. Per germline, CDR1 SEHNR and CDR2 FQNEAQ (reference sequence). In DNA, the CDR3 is TGTGCCAGCGGTCACCGGGAGCCGGGCCACGAGCAGTACTTC. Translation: CASGHREPGHEQYF.

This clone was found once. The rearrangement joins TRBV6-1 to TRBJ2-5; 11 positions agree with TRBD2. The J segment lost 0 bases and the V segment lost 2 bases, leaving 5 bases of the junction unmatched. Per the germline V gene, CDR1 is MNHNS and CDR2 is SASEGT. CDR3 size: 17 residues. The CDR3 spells CASSELAGGFYQETQYF. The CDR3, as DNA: TGTGCCAGCAGTGAACTAGCGGGGGGCTTTTACCAAGAGACCCAGTACTTC.

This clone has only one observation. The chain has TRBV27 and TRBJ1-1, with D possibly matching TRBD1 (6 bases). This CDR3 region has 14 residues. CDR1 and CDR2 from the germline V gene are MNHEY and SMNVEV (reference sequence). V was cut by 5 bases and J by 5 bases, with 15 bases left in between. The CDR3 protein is CASSVRGFRTEAFF. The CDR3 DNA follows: TGTGCCAGCAGTGTAAGGGGGTTTCGAACTGAAGCTTTCTTT.

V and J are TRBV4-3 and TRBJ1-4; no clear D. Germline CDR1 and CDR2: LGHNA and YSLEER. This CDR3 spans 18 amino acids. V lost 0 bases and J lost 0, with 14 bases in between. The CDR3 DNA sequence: TGCGCCAGCAGCCAAGATCTGGGTGAGGGCTCAACTAATGAAAAACTGTTTTTT. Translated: CASSQDLGEGSTNEKLFF.

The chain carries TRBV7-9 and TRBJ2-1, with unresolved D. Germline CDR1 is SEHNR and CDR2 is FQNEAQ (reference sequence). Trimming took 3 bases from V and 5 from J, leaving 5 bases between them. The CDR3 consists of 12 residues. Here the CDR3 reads CASSLADNEQFF. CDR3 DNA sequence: TGTGCCAGCAGCTTGGCAGACAATGAGCAGTTCTTC.

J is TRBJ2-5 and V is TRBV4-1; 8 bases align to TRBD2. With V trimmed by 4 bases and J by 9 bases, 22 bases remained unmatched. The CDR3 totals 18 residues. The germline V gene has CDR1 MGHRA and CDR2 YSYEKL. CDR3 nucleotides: TGCGCCAGCAGCCCTGGCCCGGTGGGGCCGGGGACGGGGGGGTCCCAGTACTTC. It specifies CASSPGPVGPGTGGSQYF.

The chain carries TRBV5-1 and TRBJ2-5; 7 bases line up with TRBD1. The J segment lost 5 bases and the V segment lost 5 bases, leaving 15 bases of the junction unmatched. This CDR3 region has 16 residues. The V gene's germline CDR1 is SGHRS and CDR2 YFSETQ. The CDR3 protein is CASSRVNTGAVETQYF. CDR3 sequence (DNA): TGCGCCAGCAGTAGGGTTAATACAGGGGCCGTGGAGACCCAGTACTTC. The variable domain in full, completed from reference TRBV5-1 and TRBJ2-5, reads KAGVTQTPRYLIKTRGQQVTLSCSPISGHRSVSWYQQTPGQGLQFLFEYFSETQRNKGNFPGRFSGRQFSNSRSEMNVSTLELGDSALYLCASSRVNTGAVETQYFGPGTRLLVL.

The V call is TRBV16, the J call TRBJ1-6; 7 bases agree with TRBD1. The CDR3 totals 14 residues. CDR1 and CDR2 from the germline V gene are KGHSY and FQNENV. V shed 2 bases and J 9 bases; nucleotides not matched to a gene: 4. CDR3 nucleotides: TGTGCCAGCAGCCAAGACAGGGTTGGTTCACCCCTCCACTTT. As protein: CASSQDRVGSPLHF.

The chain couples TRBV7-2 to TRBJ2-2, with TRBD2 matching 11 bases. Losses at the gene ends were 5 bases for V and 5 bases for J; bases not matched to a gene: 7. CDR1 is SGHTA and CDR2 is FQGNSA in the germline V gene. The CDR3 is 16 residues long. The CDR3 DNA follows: TGTGCCAGCAGCGGATTAGCGGGGGGGCGGACCGGGGAGCTGTTTTTT. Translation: CASSGLAGGRTGELFF.